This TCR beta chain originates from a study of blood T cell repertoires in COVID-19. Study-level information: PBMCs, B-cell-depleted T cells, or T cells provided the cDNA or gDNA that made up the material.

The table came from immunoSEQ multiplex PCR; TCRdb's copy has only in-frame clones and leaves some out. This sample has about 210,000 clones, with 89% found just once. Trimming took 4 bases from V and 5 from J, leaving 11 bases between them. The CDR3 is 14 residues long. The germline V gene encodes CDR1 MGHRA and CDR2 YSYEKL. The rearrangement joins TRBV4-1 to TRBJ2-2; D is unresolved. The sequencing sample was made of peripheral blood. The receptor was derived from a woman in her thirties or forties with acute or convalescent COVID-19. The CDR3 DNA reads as TGCGCCAGCAGCCTTGCTCGTCAGACCGGGGAGCTGTTTTTT. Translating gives CASSLARQTGELFF.